The clone carrying this TCR beta chain was seen a handful of times. Each PCR contained spiked-in synthetic TCR analog templates. Assay: immunoSEQ multiplex PCR; the TCRdb copy retains only in-frame clones and omits some. Of 70,000 to 75,000 clones in the sample, roughly 88% were seen once. The source of the sample is a study of PD-L1 blockade in urothelial cancer. About the study: Most of the 29 patients were males with bladder-origin urothelial cancer.

CDR3 size: 15 residues. Germline V CDR1 and CDR2: MGHRA, YSYEKL. V lost 1 base and J lost 4; bases outside the gene matches: 3. Time point meaning: pretreatment peripheral blood. This sequence was found in a man between 65 and 79 years old with urothelial cancer. The source was PBMCs, collected around atezolizumab (anti-PD-L1) treatment. This chain uses TRBV4-1 with TRBJ1-2, with 10 bases matching TRBD1. The CDR3 DNA follows: TGCGCCAGCAGCCAAGGGGGACAGGGGTTCTATGGCTACACCTTC. It translates to CASSQGGQGFYGYTF.